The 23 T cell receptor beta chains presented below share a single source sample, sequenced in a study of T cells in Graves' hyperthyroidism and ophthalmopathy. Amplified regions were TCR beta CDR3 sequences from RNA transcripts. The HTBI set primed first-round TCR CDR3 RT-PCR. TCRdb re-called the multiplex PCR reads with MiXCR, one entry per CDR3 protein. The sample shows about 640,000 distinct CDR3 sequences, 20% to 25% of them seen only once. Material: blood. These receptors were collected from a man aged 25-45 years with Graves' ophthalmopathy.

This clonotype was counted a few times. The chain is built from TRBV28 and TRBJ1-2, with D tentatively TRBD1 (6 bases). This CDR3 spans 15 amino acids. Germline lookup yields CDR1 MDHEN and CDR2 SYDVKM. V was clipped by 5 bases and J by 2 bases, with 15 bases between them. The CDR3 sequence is CASSPARQVNYGYTF. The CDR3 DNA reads TGTGCCAGCAGTCCAGCTAGACAGGTCAACTATGGCTACACCTTC.

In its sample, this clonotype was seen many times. CDR3 coding DNA: TGTGCCAGCAGGCCAACGAGGACAGGGTTGGTCTACGAGCAGTACTTC. Residues: CASRPTRTGLVYEQYF. The chain uses TRBV28 and TRBJ2-7, with 8 bases matching TRBD1. V was clipped by 6 bases and J by 3 bases; unmatched bases: 13. Germline-derived CDR1 and CDR2 are MDHEN and SYDVKM. The CDR3 length is 16 residues.

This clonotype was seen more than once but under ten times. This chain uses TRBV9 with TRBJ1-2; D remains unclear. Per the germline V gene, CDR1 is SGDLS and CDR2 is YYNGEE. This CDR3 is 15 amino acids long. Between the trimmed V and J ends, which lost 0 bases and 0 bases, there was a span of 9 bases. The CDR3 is CASSVGPGANYGYTF. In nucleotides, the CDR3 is TGTGCCAGCAGCGTAGGTCCCGGAGCTAACTATGGCTACACCTTC. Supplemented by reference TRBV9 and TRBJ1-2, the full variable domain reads DSGVTQTPKHLITATGQRVTLRCSPRSGDLSVYWYQQSLDQGLQFLIQYYNGEERAKGNILERFSAQQFPDLHSELNLSSLELGDSALYFCASSVGPGANYGYTFGSGTRLTVV.

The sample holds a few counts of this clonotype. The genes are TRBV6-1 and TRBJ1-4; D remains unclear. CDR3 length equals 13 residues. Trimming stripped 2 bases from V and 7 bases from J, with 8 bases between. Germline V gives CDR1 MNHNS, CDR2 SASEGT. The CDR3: CASSEQEIEKLFF. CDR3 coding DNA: TGTGCCAGCAGTGAACAGGAGATTGAAAAACTGTTTTTT.

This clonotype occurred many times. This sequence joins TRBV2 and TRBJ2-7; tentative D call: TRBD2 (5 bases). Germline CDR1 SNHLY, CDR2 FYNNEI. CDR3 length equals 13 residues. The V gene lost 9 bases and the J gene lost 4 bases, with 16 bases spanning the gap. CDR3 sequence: CASGLENRYEQYF. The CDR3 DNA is TGTGCCAGTGGACTGGAAAATAGATACGAGCAGTACTTC. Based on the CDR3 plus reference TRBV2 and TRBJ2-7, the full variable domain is EPEVTQTPSHQVTQMGQEVILRCVPISNHLYFYWYRQILGQKVEFLVSFYNNEISEKSEIFDDQFSVERPDGSNFTLKIRSTKLEDSAMYFCASGLENRYEQYFGPGTRLTVT.

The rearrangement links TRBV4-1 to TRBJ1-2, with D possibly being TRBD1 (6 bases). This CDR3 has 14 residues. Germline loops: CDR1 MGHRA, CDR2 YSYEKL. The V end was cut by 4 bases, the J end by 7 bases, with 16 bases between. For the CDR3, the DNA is TGCGCCAGCAGCCCCTCCTTGGACAGACGTGGCTACACCTTC. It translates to CASSPSLDRRGYTF.

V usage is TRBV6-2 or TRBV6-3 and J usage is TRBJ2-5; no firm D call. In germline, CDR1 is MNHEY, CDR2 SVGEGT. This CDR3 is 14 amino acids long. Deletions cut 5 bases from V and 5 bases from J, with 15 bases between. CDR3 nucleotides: TGTGCCAGCAGTAATCGAGGCCATGGCGAGACCCAGTACTTC. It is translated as CASSNRGHGETQYF.

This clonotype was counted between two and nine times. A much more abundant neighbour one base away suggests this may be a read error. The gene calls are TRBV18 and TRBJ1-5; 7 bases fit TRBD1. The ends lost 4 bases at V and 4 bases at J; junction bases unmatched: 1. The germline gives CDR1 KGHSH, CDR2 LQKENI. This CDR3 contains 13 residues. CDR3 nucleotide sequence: TGTGCCAGCTCACGGGGACAGAATCAGCCCCAGCATTTT. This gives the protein CASSRGQNQPQHF.

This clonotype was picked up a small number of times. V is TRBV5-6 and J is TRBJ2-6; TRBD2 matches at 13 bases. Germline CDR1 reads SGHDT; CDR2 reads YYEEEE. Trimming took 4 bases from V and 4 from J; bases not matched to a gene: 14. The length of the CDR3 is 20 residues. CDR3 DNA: TGTGCCAGCAGCCGTGGTAGCACTAGCGGGAGGGCAAGGGGGGCCAACGTCCTGACTTTC. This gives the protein CASSRGSTSGRARGANVLTF.

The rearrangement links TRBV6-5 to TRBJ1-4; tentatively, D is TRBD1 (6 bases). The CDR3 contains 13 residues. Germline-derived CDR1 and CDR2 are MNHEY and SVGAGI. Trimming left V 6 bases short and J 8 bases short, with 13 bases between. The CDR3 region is CASSYAGTEKLFF. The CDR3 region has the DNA TGTGCCAGCAGCTACGCAGGGACAGAAAAACTGTTTTTT.

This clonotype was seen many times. CDR3: CASSLRGASTDTQYF. CDR3 in DNA: TGTGCCAGCAGTTTGAGGGGGGCTAGCACAGATACGCAGTATTTT. The rearrangement joins TRBV12-3 or TRBV12-4 to TRBJ2-3; tentatively, D is TRBD1 or TRBD2 (6 bases each). The CDR3 is 15 residues long. Trimming removed 3 bases from V and 0 bases from J, with 10 bases in between.

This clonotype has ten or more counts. CDR3 protein: CASSLALGGLLSSYNEQFF. The CDR3 nucleotides are TGTGCCAGCAGCTTAGCCCTTGGGGGGCTACTCAGCTCCTACAATGAGCAGTTCTTC. The chain links TRBV7-8 to TRBJ2-1, with D tentatively TRBD1 or TRBD2 (6 bases each). Germline lookup yields CDR1 SGHVS and CDR2 FQNEAQ. Trimming removed 0 bases at V and 0 bases at J, with 18 bases between. This CDR3 comprises 19 residues.

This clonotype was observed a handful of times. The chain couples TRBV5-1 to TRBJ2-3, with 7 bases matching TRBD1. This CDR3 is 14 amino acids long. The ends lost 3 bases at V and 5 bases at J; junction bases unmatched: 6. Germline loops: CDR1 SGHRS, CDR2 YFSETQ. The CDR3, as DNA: TGCGCCAGCAGCTCCAAGGGGGCATTAGATACGCAGTATTTT. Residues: CASSSKGALDTQYF.

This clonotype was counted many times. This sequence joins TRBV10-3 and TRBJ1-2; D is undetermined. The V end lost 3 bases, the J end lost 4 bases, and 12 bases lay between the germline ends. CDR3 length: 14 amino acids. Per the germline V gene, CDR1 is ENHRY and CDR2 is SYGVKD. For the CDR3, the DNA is TGTGCCATCAGTGATCGAGTCGGTGGCTATGGCTACACCTTC. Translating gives CAISDRVGGYGYTF.

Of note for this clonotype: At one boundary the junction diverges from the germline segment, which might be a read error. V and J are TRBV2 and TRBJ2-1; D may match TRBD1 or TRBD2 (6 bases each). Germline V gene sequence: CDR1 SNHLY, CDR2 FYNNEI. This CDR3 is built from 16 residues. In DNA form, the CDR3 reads TGTGCCAGCATTCTGGGACCTAGCGTAGGGGGGAATGGGCAGTTCTTC. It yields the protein CASILGPSVGGNGQFF.

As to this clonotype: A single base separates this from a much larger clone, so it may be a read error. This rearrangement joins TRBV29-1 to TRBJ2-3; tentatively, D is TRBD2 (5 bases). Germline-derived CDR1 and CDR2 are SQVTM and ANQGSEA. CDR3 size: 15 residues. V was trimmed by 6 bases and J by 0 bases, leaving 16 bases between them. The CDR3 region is CSVGFGGYSTDTQYF. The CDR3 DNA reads TGCAGCGTCGGATTTGGAGGCTATAGCACAGATACGCAGTATTTT.

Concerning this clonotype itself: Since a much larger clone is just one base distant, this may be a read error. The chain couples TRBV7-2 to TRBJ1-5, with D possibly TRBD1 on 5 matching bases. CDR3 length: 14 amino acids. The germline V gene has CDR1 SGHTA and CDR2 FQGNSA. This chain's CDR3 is CVSSLVGGNQPQHF. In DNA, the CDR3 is TGTGTCAGCAGCTTAGTGGGGGGCAATCAGCCCCAGCATTTT.

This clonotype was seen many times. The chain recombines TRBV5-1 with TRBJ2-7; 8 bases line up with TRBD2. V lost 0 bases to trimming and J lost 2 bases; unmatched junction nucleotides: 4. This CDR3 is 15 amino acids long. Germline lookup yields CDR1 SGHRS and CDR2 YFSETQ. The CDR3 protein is CASSLDPGGTYEQYF. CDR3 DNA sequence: TGCGCCAGCAGCTTGGATCCGGGAGGGACCTACGAGCAGTACTTC.

CDR3 protein: CASSLGQESYGYTF. The CDR3 DNA sequence: TGTGCCAGCAGCTTAGGACAGGAAAGCTATGGCTACACCTTC. The V and J genes are TRBV7-9 and TRBJ1-2; D is perhaps TRBD1 (6 bases). Trimming left V 1 base short and J 4 bases short, with 10 bases between. This CDR3 contains 14 residues. Germline assignment: CDR1 SEHNR and CDR2 FQNEAQ (reference sequence).

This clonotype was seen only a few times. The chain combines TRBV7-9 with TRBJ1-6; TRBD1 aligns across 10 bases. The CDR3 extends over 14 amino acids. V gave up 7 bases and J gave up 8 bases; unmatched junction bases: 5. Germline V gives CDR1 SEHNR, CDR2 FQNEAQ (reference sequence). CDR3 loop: CASNSGTGDSPLHF. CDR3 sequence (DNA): TGTGCCAGCAACTCCGGGACAGGGGATTCACCCCTCCACTTT.

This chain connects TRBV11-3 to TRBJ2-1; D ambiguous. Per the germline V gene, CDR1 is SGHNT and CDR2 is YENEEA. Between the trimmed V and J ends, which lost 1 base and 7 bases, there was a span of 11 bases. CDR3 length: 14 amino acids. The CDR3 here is CASSLGGLVNEQFF. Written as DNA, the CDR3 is TGTGCCAGCAGCTTAGGAGGCCTTGTGAATGAGCAGTTCTTC.

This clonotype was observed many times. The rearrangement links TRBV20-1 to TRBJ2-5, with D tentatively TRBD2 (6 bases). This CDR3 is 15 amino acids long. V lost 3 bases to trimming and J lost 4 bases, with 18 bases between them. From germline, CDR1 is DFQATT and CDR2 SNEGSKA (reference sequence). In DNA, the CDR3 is TGCAGTGCTAGGGACCATGGTGGGGGGACAGAGACCCAGTACTTC. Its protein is CSARDHGGGTETQYF.

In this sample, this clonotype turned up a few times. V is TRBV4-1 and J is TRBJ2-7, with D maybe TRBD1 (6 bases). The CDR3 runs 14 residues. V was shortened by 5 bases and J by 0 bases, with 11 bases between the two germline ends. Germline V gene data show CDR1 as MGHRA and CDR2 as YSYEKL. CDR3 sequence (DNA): TGCGCCAGCAGCTTCCGGACAGACTCCTACGAGCAGTACTTC. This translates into CASSFRTDSYEQYF.